The 28 T cell receptor beta chains in this list originate from one sample, sequenced in a study of blood T cell repertoires in COVID-19. Sequencing used immunoSEQ multiplex PCR; TCRdb keeps in-frame clones, though not all of them. The sample has roughly 180,000 clones, over 80% seen once; the top ten hold 10% to 15%. The sequencing input was PBMCs or T cells enriched from blood (not recorded which). The receptors were gathered from an older woman who had recovered from COVID-19.

V gene TRBV6-2 or TRBV6-3 combines with J gene TRBJ2-3; 12 bases match TRBD2. The CDR3 totals 17 residues. Germline CDR1 reads MNHEY; CDR2 reads SVGEGT. The junction had 4 bases not matched to a gene; V was cut back by 0 bases and J by 3 bases. The CDR3 here is CASSYSASGGATDTQYF. Here the CDR3 DNA reads TGTGCCAGCAGTTACTCCGCTAGCGGGGGGGCAACAGATACGCAGTATTTT.

V and J are TRBV28 and TRBJ1-2; D is ambiguous. The CDR3 totals 13 residues. V shed 7 bases and J shed 8 bases, with 17 bases lying between them. Looked up from germline, CDR1 is MDHEN and CDR2 is SYDVKM. CDR3 sequence: CASNTYSGFGYTF. CDR3 coding DNA: TGTGCCAGCAATACCTACTCGGGGTTCGGCTACACCTTC.

The V call is TRBV5-5, the J call TRBJ1-2; 8 bases match TRBD1. Germline trimming cut 4 bases from V and 5 bases from J; bases unmatched to any gene: 4. This CDR3 has 13 residues. Per germline, CDR1 SGHKS and CDR2 YYEKEE (reference sequence). CDR3 DNA: TGTGCCAGCAGCACGACAGGGGAATATGGCTACACCTTC. This codes for CASSTTGEYGYTF. The full variable domain, with the rest looked up from reference TRBV5-5 and TRBJ1-2, is DAGVTQSPTHLIKTRGQQVTLRCSPISGHKSVSWYQQVLGQGPQFIFQYYEKEERGRGNFPDRFSARQFPNYSSELNVNALLLGDSALYLCASSTTGEYGYTFGSGTRLTVV.

The J gene is TRBJ1-2, the V gene TRBV28; the match to TRBD1 covers 9 bases. There are 16 residues in the CDR3. The V and J ends lost 2 bases and 4 bases, in that order; junction bases with no gene match: 8. The V gene's germline CDR1 is MDHEN and CDR2 SYDVKM. This CDR3 is CASSLGRGTGSYGYTF. The CDR3 DNA sequence: TGTGCCAGCAGTTTAGGCCGCGGGACAGGGTCCTATGGCTACACCTTC.

The genes are TRBV3-1 (or the pseudogene TRBV3-2) and TRBJ1-2, with a possible D match to TRBD1 (6 bases). V shed 4 bases and J shed 10 bases, with 16 bases lying between them. Germline assignment: CDR1 LGHDT and CDR2 YNNKEL (reference sequence). This CDR3 is 13 amino acids long. The CDR3 DNA reads TGTGCCAGCAGCCCCACGTCGGGGGGCGTCTACACCTTC. It is translated as CASSPTSGGVYTF.

V usage is TRBV23-1 and J usage is TRBJ2-1, with no clear D. TRBV23-1 belongs to the ORF category, with a function that is uncertain. With 4 bases removed from V and 4 bases from J, the gap between germline ends came to 17 bases. The CDR3 spans 16 residues. This chain's CDR3 is CASSRYYRTFYNEQFF. The CDR3 DNA reads as TGCGCCAGCAGTCGCTACTACCGAACCTTTTACAATGAGCAGTTCTTC.

The CDR3 protein is CASSFLSGDYNEQFF. CDR3 bases: TGTGCCAGCAGTTTCCTCTCCGGGGACTACAATGAGCAGTTCTTC. The J gene is TRBJ2-1, the V gene TRBV27; D may be TRBD2 (5 bases). V shed 3 bases and J shed 3 bases, with 12 bases lying between them. The CDR3 is made up of 15 amino acids. CDR1 and CDR2 from the germline V gene are MNHEY and SMNVEV (reference sequence).

This clone appeared once. The chain employs TRBV12-3 or TRBV12-4 and TRBJ1-5; D gene uncertain. This CDR3 is built from 13 residues. Trimming took off 6 bases at V and 10 bases at J, with 16 bases between the two ends. The CDR3 DNA reads as TGTGCCAGCAGCTCACCCCCGGAGGGACCCCAGCATTTT. This codes for CASSSPPEGPQHF.

The chain couples TRBV5-1 to TRBJ2-7, with 8 bases fitting TRBD1. CDR3 size: 15 residues. Losses at the gene ends were 4 bases for V and 2 bases for J; bases not matched to a gene: 8. In germline, CDR1 is SGHRS, CDR2 YFSETQ. This CDR3 is CASSPRQGTPYEQYF. In nucleotides, the CDR3 is TGCGCCAGCAGCCCACGACAGGGGACCCCCTACGAGCAGTACTTC. The variable domain in full, completed from reference TRBV5-1 and TRBJ2-7, reads KAGVTQTPRYLIKTRGQQVTLSCSPISGHRSVSWYQQTPGQGLQFLFEYFSETQRNKGNFPGRFSGRQFSNSRSEMNVSTLELGDSALYLCASSPRQGTPYEQYFGPGTRLTVT.

This chain joins TRBV18 and TRBJ1-1; 7 bases map to TRBD1. CDR1 is KGHSH, CDR2 LQKENI, per germline. V trimming: 3 bases; J trimming: 5 bases; junction bases outside the gene matches: 9. This CDR3 contains 15 residues. CDR3 DNA sequence: TGTGCCAGCTCACCGCATCCCCCAGGGGGAACTGAAGCTTTCTTT. It specifies CASSPHPPGGTEAFF.

The chain has TRBV28 and TRBJ2-4; D is possibly TRBD2 (7 bases). CDR1 MDHEN and CDR2 SYDVKM come from the germline V gene. The CDR3 consists of 14 residues. Trimming cost V 8 bases and J 5 bases, with 16 bases left between them. The CDR3: CASGRGGGENIQYF. DNA of the CDR3: TGTGCCAGCGGCCGTGGGGGGGGCGAAAACATTCAGTACTTC.

This rearrangement joins TRBV5-4 to TRBJ2-7; 12 nucleotides line up with TRBD2. The CDR3 runs 15 residues. The germline V gene encodes CDR1 SGHNT and CDR2 YYREEE (reference sequence). The junction had 1 base not matched to a gene; V was cut back by 0 bases and J by 3 bases. Written as DNA, the CDR3 is TGTGCCAGCAGCTTGGGACTAGCGGGAGTCTACGAGCAGTACTTC. This translates into CASSLGLAGVYEQYF.

This clone was detected only a few times. The chain carries TRBV20-1 and TRBJ1-3; a weak D match, TRBD1 (5 bases). CDR1 is DFQATT and CDR2 is SNEGSKA in the germline V gene (reference sequence). This CDR3 region has 14 residues. V lost 3 bases to trimming and J lost 0 bases, with 9 bases between them. CDR3 in DNA: TGCAGTGCTAGTGACAGCGTCTCTGGAAACACCATATATTTT. Amino acid sequence: CSASDSVSGNTIYF.

The chain is built from TRBV5-1 and TRBJ1-1, with 7 bases identical to TRBD1. This CDR3 contains 15 residues. V dropped 2 bases and J dropped 1; count of bases not matched to a gene: 5. Germline V gene sequence: CDR1 SGHRS, CDR2 YFSETQ. CDR3 DNA: TGCGCCAGCAGCTTTTCGCAGGGGGGGAACACTGAAGCTTTCTTT. As protein: CASSFSQGGNTEAFF.

DNA for the CDR3: TGTGCCAGCAGTGAAGCTGCGTTTCTGTGGGCTTTCTTT. It codes for CASSEAAFLWAFF. V and J are TRBV2 and TRBJ1-1, with unresolved D. V shed 0 bases and J shed 11 bases, with 13 bases lying between them. The CDR3 extends over 13 amino acids. Germline V gene data show CDR1 as SNHLY and CDR2 as FYNNEI.

J is TRBJ1-2 and V is TRBV10-3; D may be TRBD1 (5 bases). V was trimmed by 3 bases and J by 4 bases, leaving 9 bases between them. CDR1 and CDR2 (germline): ENHRY, SYGVKD. The CDR3 loop spans 13 amino acids. The CDR3, as DNA: TGTGCCATCAGTGATGACAGCGCCTATGGCTACACCTTC. Protein sequence: CAISDDSAYGYTF.

This chain connects TRBV19 to TRBJ1-2; 9 bases align to TRBD1. The ends lost 7 bases at V and 4 bases at J; junction bases unmatched: 10. Germline loops: CDR1 LNHDA, CDR2 SQIVND (reference sequence). The CDR3 runs to 15 residues. For the CDR3, the DNA is TGTGCCAGTAAGACACAGGGGGCGATAAGCTATGGCTACACCTTC. The encoded protein is CASKTQGAISYGYTF.

This clone was counted a single time. The chain has TRBV19 and TRBJ2-3; 9 bases fit TRBD2. The V gene's germline CDR1 is LNHDA and CDR2 SQIVND (reference sequence). The CDR3 sequence is 18 residues long. Losses at the gene ends were 5 bases for V and 0 bases for J; bases not matched to a gene: 12. The CDR3 loop reads CASSPTAASGESTDTQYF. DNA for the CDR3: TGTGCCAGTAGTCCCACAGCGGCTAGCGGGGAAAGCACAGATACGCAGTATTTT.

CDR3 nucleotide sequence: TGTGCCATCAGTGAGTCCGTAATAAAACAGGACAACACTGAAGCTTTCTTT. This encodes CAISESVIKQDNTEAFF. The chain uses TRBV10-3 and TRBJ1-1; tentatively, D is TRBD1 (5 bases). There are 17 residues in the CDR3. The V gene lost 0 bases and the J gene lost 2 bases, with 16 bases spanning the gap. Germline CDR1 is ENHRY and CDR2 is SYGVKD.

The chain links TRBV3-1 (or the pseudogene TRBV3-2) to TRBJ2-2, with 11 nucleotides matching TRBD2. The CDR3 runs 19 residues. Germline trimming cut 0 bases from V and 6 bases from J; bases unmatched to any gene: 12. CDR1 LGHDT and CDR2 YNNKEL come from the germline V gene (reference sequence). The CDR3 DNA sequence: TGTGCCAGCAGCCAAGATTGGGGATCTCATAGCGGGAGGGCCGGGGAGCTGTTTTTT. This gives the protein CASSQDWGSHSGRAGELFF.

The J gene is TRBJ1-5, the V gene TRBV6-2 or TRBV6-3; D is unresolved. This CDR3 region has 14 residues. Trimming removed 4 bases at V and 1 base at J, with 8 bases between. The V gene's germline CDR1 is MNHEY and CDR2 SVGEGT. The CDR3 coding sequence is TGTGCCAGCAGTTTTGGGCTGAGCAATCAGCCCCAGCATTTT. Its protein is CASSFGLSNQPQHF.

This rearrangement joins TRBV10-3 to TRBJ1-1; D not resolved. The CDR3 totals 15 residues. Trimming took 3 bases from V and 3 from J, leaving 14 bases between them. Germline loops: CDR1 ENHRY, CDR2 SYGVKD. CDR3: CAISDPGITYTEAFF. The CDR3 DNA follows: TGTGCCATCAGTGATCCGGGAATAACGTACACTGAAGCTTTCTTT.

The CDR3 spells CASSESRNTGELFF. CDR3 in DNA: TGTGCCAGCAGTGAATCTAGGAACACCGGGGAGCTGTTTTTT. The chain combines TRBV2 with TRBJ2-2, with D hard to call. V lost 2 bases and J lost 1, with 5 bases in between. The V gene's germline CDR1 is SNHLY and CDR2 FYNNEI. The CDR3 is 14 amino acids.

The chain is built from TRBV30 and TRBJ2-7; D may be TRBD2 (5 bases). Trimming left V 0 bases short and J 0 bases short, with 12 bases between. The CDR3 is made up of 15 amino acids. Germline V gene data show CDR1 as GTSNPN and CDR2 as SVGIG (reference sequence). Written as DNA, the CDR3 is TGTGCCTGGAGTGTATTAGCGACCAGCTCCTACGAGCAGTACTTC. This encodes CAWSVLATSSYEQYF.

The rearrangement links TRBV9 to TRBJ2-3; weak D call: TRBD1 (7 bases). The CDR3 is made up of 15 amino acids. Per the germline V gene, CDR1 is SGDLS and CDR2 is YYNGEE. Trimming removed 0 bases at V and 4 bases at J, with 12 bases between. The DNA of the CDR3 is TGTGCCAGCAGCGTAGGACTCAGGGGGGCAGATACGCAGTATTTT. It is translated as CASSVGLRGADTQYF. The variable domain in full, completed from reference TRBV9 and TRBJ2-3, reads DSGVTQTPKHLITATGQRVTLRCSPRSGDLSVYWYQQSLDQGLQFLIQYYNGEERAKGNILERFSAQQFPDLHSELNLSSLELGDSALYFCASSVGLRGADTQYFGPGTRLTVL.

The V gene is TRBV7-2, the J gene TRBJ1-1; D might be TRBD1 (6 bases). Germline CDR1 reads SGHTA; CDR2 reads FQGNSA. Trimming took 0 bases from V and 5 from J, leaving 10 bases between them. CDR3 length: 14 residues. CDR3 in amino acids: CASSLAGQGTEAFF. The CDR3 DNA follows: TGTGCCAGCAGCTTAGCAGGGCAGGGGACTGAAGCTTTCTTT. Looking up the rest from reference TRBV7-2 and TRBJ1-1 gives the full variable domain: GAGVSQSPSNKVTEKGKDVELRCDPISGHTALYWYRQSLGQGLEFLIYFQGNSAPDKSGLPSDRFSAERTGGSVSTLTIQRTQQEDSAVYLCASSLAGQGTEAFFGQGTRLTVV.

The chain uses TRBV6-5 and TRBJ2-4, with D uncertain. This CDR3 has 15 amino acids. The germline CDR1 and CDR2 sequences are MNHEY and SVGAGI. Trimming left V 7 bases short and J 0 bases short, with 13 bases between. The CDR3: CASKSVALAKNIQYF. The CDR3 nucleotides are TGTGCCAGCAAAAGCGTGGCCCTAGCCAAAAACATTCAGTACTTC.

The chain has TRBV4-1 and TRBJ2-7; 8 nucleotides line up with TRBD2. In germline, CDR1 is MGHRA, CDR2 YSYEKL. CDR3 size: 14 residues. V was clipped by 2 bases and J by 3 bases; unmatched bases: 3. Here the CDR3 DNA reads TGCGCCAGCAGCCAACGGGAGGGGGGCTACGAGCAGTACTTC. This codes for CASSQREGGYEQYF.